The text below deals with one TCR beta chain. Participants, about 18 to 89 years old, spanned 25 or so US areas. Trimming cost V 3 bases and J 7 bases, with 13 bases left between them. The CDR3 loop spans 13 amino acids. The germline V gene has CDR1 LGHDT and CDR2 YNNKEL (reference sequence). The method was immunoSEQ multiplex PCR; TCRdb's version includes in-frame clones alone and lacks a portion of them. The table includes about 200,000 clones, more than 75% detected once. This specimen belongs to a study of blood T cell repertoires in COVID-19. Across the whole study: COVID-19 samples collected from the United States, Italy and Spain covered acute and convalescent phases.

The sequence was collected from a woman in her thirties or forties with acute COVID-19. The sample was PBMCs or T cells enriched from blood (not recorded which). The V call is TRBV3-1 (or the pseudogene TRBV3-2), the J call TRBJ2-7; possibly TRBD2 for D (5 bases). The CDR3 region is CASSHNRGREQYF. The CDR3 region has the DNA TGTGCCAGCAGCCATAACCGGGGTCGGGAGCAGTACTTC.